The 21 T cell receptor beta chains given below trace back to one sample, sequenced in a study of T cell responses to AZD1222 COVID-19 vaccine. This table comes from immunoSEQ multiplex PCR, and its TCRdb copy is limited to in-frame clones, with some not included. The sample has about 180,000 clones, 85% to 90% seen once. The input for sequencing was peripheral blood, taken on day 0 of AZD1222 vaccination. The source of these receptors is an adult in good health.

As to this clone: The same CDR3 is also encoded by other DNA sequences in this sample. The chain couples TRBV18 to TRBJ1-4; 9 positions agree with TRBD1. With 6 bases clipped from V and 5 bases from J, the junction kept 1 base outside the gene matches. Germline-derived CDR1 and CDR2 are KGHSH and LQKENI. The CDR3 has 13 residues. The CDR3 here is CASSGQGNEKLFF. The CDR3 DNA reads as TGTGCCAGCTCCGGACAGGGGAATGAAAAACTGTTTTTT.

The rearrangement joins TRBV5-1 to TRBJ2-7; 8 bases align to TRBD2. CDR1 is SGHRS, CDR2 YFSETQ, per germline. Unmatched junction bases numbered 9, after V lost 4 bases and J lost 3 bases. The CDR3 length is 15 residues. The CDR3, as DNA: TGCGCCAGCAGCCCATCCGGGAGGGGCCTCTACGAGCAGTACTTC. Its translation: CASSPSGRGLYEQYF.

This chain connects TRBV19 to TRBJ1-2; TRBD1 aligns across 9 bases. Germline V gene lookup returns CDR1 LNHDA and CDR2 SQIVND (reference sequence). Trimming at V came to 5 bases and at J to 6 bases, leaving 16 bases not matched to a gene. The CDR3 length is 17 residues. CDR3 sequence: CASSRQQGAPRGDGYTF. CDR3 coding DNA: TGTGCCAGTAGTCGCCAACAGGGGGCGCCGAGGGGAGATGGCTACACCTTC.

The rearrangement links TRBV9 to TRBJ2-5, with D perhaps TRBD2 (6 bases). Trimming took off 4 bases at V and 4 bases at J, with 14 bases between the two ends. This CDR3 comprises 14 residues. Germline V gene sequence: CDR1 SGDLS, CDR2 YYNGEE. Here the CDR3 DNA reads TGTGCCAGCAGCCCCACGGGACTTGGAGAGACCCAGTACTTC. It translates to CASSPTGLGETQYF.

V gene TRBV28 combines with J gene TRBJ1-2; D gene uncertain. The length of the CDR3 is 13 residues. V gave up 4 bases and J gave up 4 bases, with 10 bases separating them. Germline CDR1 reads MDHEN; CDR2 reads SYDVKM. CDR3 nucleotide sequence: TGTGCCAGCAGTTCCATATCGGGCTATGGCTACACCTTC. Protein: CASSSISGYGYTF.

The chain links TRBV29-1 to TRBJ1-5; possible D gene TRBD1, 6 bases. The CDR3 is 13 residues long. V was cut by 4 bases and J by 5 bases, with 12 bases left in between. In germline, CDR1 is SQVTM, CDR2 ANQGSEA. The CDR3 loop is CSVGQGRDQPQHF. CDR3 sequence (DNA): TGCAGCGTTGGTCAGGGGAGAGATCAGCCCCAGCATTTT.

The V gene is TRBV2, the J gene TRBJ1-1; 9 bases match TRBD1. The trim removed 4 bases at V and 4 bases at J, leaving 4 bases unmatched. The CDR3 is 14 amino acids. Germline-derived CDR1 and CDR2 are SNHLY and FYNNEI. The CDR3 DNA follows: TGTGCCAGCAGTGGACAGGGGGTCGGCACTGAAGCTTTCTTT. Encoded protein: CASSGQGVGTEAFF.

This clone was recorded once. V is TRBV11-2 and J is TRBJ2-2; the match to TRBD2 covers 8 bases. CDR3 size: 15 residues. The ends lost 8 bases at V and 2 bases at J; junction bases unmatched: 7. CDR1 is SGHAT, CDR2 FQNNGV, per germline. CDR3 in DNA: TGTGCCAGCGTCGTAGCGGGGACTAACACCGGGGAGCTGTTTTTT. Translating gives CASVVAGTNTGELFF.

V and J are TRBV9 and TRBJ2-2; D is possibly TRBD2 (5 bases). The V end was cut by 0 bases, the J end by 5 bases, with 8 bases between. This CDR3 has 14 amino acids. Germline CDR1 reads SGDLS; CDR2 reads YYNGEE. As DNA, the CDR3 is TGTGCCAGCAGCGTAGTATCGGGGACCGGGGAGCTGTTTTTT. The encoded protein is CASSVVSGTGELFF.

This clone is a singleton in its sample. V is TRBV7-2 and J is TRBJ2-5, with a tentative D call TRBD1 (5 bases). This CDR3 is built from 15 residues. Deletions cut 3 bases from V and 3 bases from J, with 14 bases between. CDR1 SGHTA and CDR2 FQGNSA come from the germline V gene. CDR3 loop: CASSFLRPREETQYF. CDR3 nucleotides: TGTGCCAGCAGCTTCCTAAGGCCCAGGGAAGAGACCCAGTACTTC.

V usage is TRBV10-1 and J usage is TRBJ2-7; D could derive from TRBD1 or TRBD2 (5 bases each). Per germline, CDR1 WNHNN and CDR2 SYGVQD (reference sequence). V lost 6 bases and J 6 bases, leaving 15 bases between the germline ends. CDR3 length: 13 residues. The CDR3, as DNA: TGCGCCAGCAGCTCCGGGGCTTTAGGCGAGCAGTACTTC. Translating it yields CASSSGALGEQYF.

The chain links TRBV5-4 to TRBJ2-7; D is unresolved. V was pared by 4 bases and J by 1 base, with 18 bases between. CDR1 is SGHNT, CDR2 YYREEE, per germline (reference sequence). The CDR3 contains 16 residues. The CDR3 loop is CASSLSGRTDSYEQYV. The CDR3 DNA reads TGTGCCAGCAGCCTCTCGGGCCGAACTGATTCCTACGAGCAGTACGTC.

V gene TRBV7-6 combines with J gene TRBJ2-2; 9 nucleotides agree with TRBD2. J lost 3 bases, V lost 1 base, and 6 bases had no gene match. The CDR3 contains 17 residues. The V gene's germline CDR1 is SGHVS and CDR2 FNYEAQ. CDR3: CASSLGGLAWDTGELFF. For the CDR3, the DNA is TGTGCCAGCAGCTTAGGGGGACTAGCCTGGGACACCGGGGAGCTGTTTTTT.

The CDR3 loop reads CASSDRTNYGYTF. The CDR3 DNA follows: TGCGCCAGCAGTGACAGAACTAACTATGGCTACACCTTC. The chain recombines TRBV10-2 with TRBJ1-2; no definite D call. The CDR3 is 13 amino acids. V was shortened by 3 bases and J by 0 bases, with 5 bases between the two germline ends. CDR1 is WSHSY, CDR2 SAAADI, per germline.

The CDR3 spells CAWSGSAAGKLFF. The CDR3 bases are TGTGCCTGGAGCGGTTCCGCGGCGGGAAAACTGTTTTTT. The V and J genes are TRBV30 and TRBJ1-4; no reliable D call. The CDR3 loop spans 13 amino acids. CDR1 and CDR2 (germline): GTSNPN, SVGIG (reference sequence). Trimming removed 3 bases from V and 10 bases from J, with 15 bases in between.

The CDR3 is CASSPHRDSEAFF. As DNA, the CDR3 is TGTGCCAGCTCACCGCACCGGGACTCTGAAGCTTTCTTT. J is TRBJ1-1 and V is TRBV18, with D tentatively TRBD1 (5 bases). The V gene's germline CDR1 is KGHSH and CDR2 LQKENI. Trimming left V 3 bases short and J 6 bases short, with 11 bases between. This CDR3 has 13 amino acids.

The chain uses TRBV6-4 and TRBJ2-1, with 9 bases identical to TRBD2. This CDR3 comprises 15 residues. V lost 4 bases, J lost 7 bases, and 8 bases stayed unmatched. Germline assignment: CDR1 MRHNA and CDR2 SNTAGT. The CDR3 loop is CASSVGLAGRNEQFF. The DNA of the CDR3 is TGTGCCAGCAGTGTAGGGCTAGCGGGGAGAAATGAGCAGTTCTTC.

The rearrangement links TRBV4-3 to TRBJ1-1; D remains unclear. Looked up from germline, CDR1 is LGHNA and CDR2 is YSLEER. V was clipped by 0 bases and J by 11 bases, with 19 bases between them. The CDR3 runs to 15 residues. CDR3 loop: CASSQEASIGFGAFF. CDR3 in DNA: TGCGCCAGCAGCCAAGAGGCCAGTATAGGGTTCGGGGCTTTCTTT.

V gene TRBV3-1 (or the pseudogene TRBV3-2) combines with J gene TRBJ1-2; 8 bases map to TRBD1. This CDR3 has 15 amino acids. V lost 0 bases, J lost 4 bases, and 4 bases stayed unmatched. The germline V gene encodes CDR1 LGHDT and CDR2 YNNKEL (reference sequence). Here the CDR3 reads CASSQEFTGGYGYTF. For the CDR3, the DNA is TGTGCCAGCAGCCAAGAGTTCACAGGGGGCTATGGCTACACCTTC.

CDR3 in amino acids: CSVTDSLFGIEAFF. In DNA, the CDR3 is TGCAGCGTTACGGACAGTCTCTTCGGGATTGAAGCTTTCTTT. The J gene is TRBJ1-1, the V gene TRBV29-1; D is possibly TRBD1 (6 bases). Germline values: CDR1 SQVTM, CDR2 ANQGSEA. V was cut by 5 bases and J by 7 bases, with 20 bases left in between. This CDR3 comprises 14 residues.

The J gene is TRBJ1-1, the V gene TRBV18, with D possibly matching TRBD1 (5 bases). The CDR3 covers 14 residues. CDR1 is KGHSH and CDR2 is LQKENI in the germline V gene. Trimming shortened V by 4 bases and J by 3 bases, and 12 bases separated the two germline ends. CDR3 sequence (DNA): TGTGCCAGCTCACAGGGGCAGGGCCACACTGAAGCTTTCTTT. Its translation: CASSQGQGHTEAFF.